This T cell receptor beta chain was sequenced during a study of shared clonotypes between healthy human individuals. Study details: The donor pool was made up of two women and a few men aged 18 to 49.

About this clone itself: Other DNA sequences from this sample encode an identical CDR3 as well.

Deep-level settings were used for running the assay. In the sorted-subset replicate PCRs, 200 ng DNA, around 30,000 T cell genomes, was used. Generated by immunoSEQ multiplex PCR, the TCRdb table keeps only in-frame clones and is missing some. Altogether more than 1,200,000 clones are present, about 98.5% being singletons, with the ten largest covering 0.36%. Trimming left V 0 bases short and J 4 bases short, with 11 bases between. This CDR3 comprises 15 residues. Germline assignment: CDR1 SGHRS and CDR2 YFSETQ. The chain links TRBV5-1 to TRBJ2-1; possibly TRBD2 for D (5 bases). The TCR originated in a man younger than 40 in good health. The sequenced sample was naive CD4+ T cells sorted from blood. The subset was: CD45RA+ positively selected. CDR3 DNA: TGCGCCAGCAGCTTGGCCTCCGGGAATTACAATGAGCAGTTCTTC. It yields the protein CASSLASGNYNEQFF.